This TCR beta chain was observed in a study of T cell responses to AZD1222 COVID-19 vaccine. Overall study results and limits: There were repertoire samples only from the period after the peak T cell response. In the spike-specific TCR repertoire, nearly half reportedly target unmutated variant regions. Breadth and depth of Spike-specific TCRs rose after two AZD1222 doses.

The CDR3 is 13 amino acids. From germline, CDR1 is LNHDA and CDR2 SQIVND (reference sequence). Trimming took 5 bases from V and 8 from J; bases not matched to a gene: 7. Sequenced by immunoSEQ multiplex PCR; TCRdb stores in-frame clones only, minus some. Its table records about 140,000 clones. Of note for this clone: Its specificity is not known.

The TCR sequence derives from an adult in good health. The J gene is TRBJ1-2, the V gene TRBV19; TRBD1 matches at 8 bases. Sequenced: peripheral blood. The CDR3 nucleotides are TGTGCCAGTAGTCCCCAGACAGGGGTCGGCTACACCTTC. Translation gives CASSPQTGVGYTF.